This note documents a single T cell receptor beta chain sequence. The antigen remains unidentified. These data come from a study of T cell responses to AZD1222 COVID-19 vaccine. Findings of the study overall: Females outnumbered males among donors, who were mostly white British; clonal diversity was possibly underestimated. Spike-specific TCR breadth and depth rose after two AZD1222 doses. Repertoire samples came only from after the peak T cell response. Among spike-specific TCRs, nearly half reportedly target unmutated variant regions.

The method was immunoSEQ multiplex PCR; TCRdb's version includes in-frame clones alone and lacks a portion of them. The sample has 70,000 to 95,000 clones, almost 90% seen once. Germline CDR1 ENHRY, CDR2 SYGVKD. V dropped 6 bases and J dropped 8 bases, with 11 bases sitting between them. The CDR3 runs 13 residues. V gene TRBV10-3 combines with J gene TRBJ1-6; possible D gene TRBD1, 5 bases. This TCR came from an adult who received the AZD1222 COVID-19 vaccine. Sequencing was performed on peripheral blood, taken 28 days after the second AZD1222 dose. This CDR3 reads CAISGTADSPLHF. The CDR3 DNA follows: TGTGCCATCAGCGGGACCGCAGATTCACCCCTCCACTTT.